These T cell receptor beta chains were read from a single sample in a study of beta chain features in type 1 diabetes. Some clones are missing from TCRdb's copy, which holds only in-frame ones; the method was immunoSEQ multiplex PCR. The sample contains 350,000 to 400,000 clones, about 16% of which appear only once. Sequenced: naive CD4+ T cells from blood. The source is a woman younger than 35 in good health. Both conserved end residues are trimmed from each CDR3. The D gene is left open where the match is weak.

V	D	J	CDR3
TRBV6-5	TRBD1	TRBJ2-1	ASTRGTGIHNEQF
TRBV14	.	TRBJ2-2	ASSQVQANTGELF
TRBV2	.	TRBJ2-1	ASIDVGGPGDEQF
TRBV30	TRBD1	TRBJ1-5	AWSRQGHQPQH
TRBV15	TRBD1	TRBJ1-2	ATSRDVAGGGYT
TRBV18	TRBD1	TRBJ1-5	ASSYRDRGLRNNQPQH
TRBV19	.	TRBJ2-1	ASSLSRDNEQF
TRBV30	.	TRBJ1-5	AWSVREGQPQH
TRBV18	TRBD1	TRBJ2-1	ASSPRPGTGVVYNEQF
TRBV30	TRBD2	TRBJ2-1	AWSVTSGGFNEQF
TRBV5-6	TRBD2	TRBJ2-2	ARDGLGPPGELF
TRBV18	TRBD1	TRBJ2-5	ASSQDRAGETQY
TRBV18	.	TRBJ2-5	ASSPVSYETQY
TRBV11-1	.	TRBJ2-5	ASSLGGLNQETQY
TRBV30	TRBD1	TRBJ2-1	AWSRQGWEQF
TRBV6-5	.	TRBJ2-5	ASSYPGVRTQY
TRBV7-2	TRBD2	TRBJ2-7	ASSMLSGTSGSPYEQY
TRBV5-1	TRBD2	TRBJ2-7	ASSSHQRESYEQY
TRBV5-4	TRBD2	TRBJ2-7	ATKLAGSYEQY
TRBV30	TRBD1	TRBJ2-1	AWRGTGGWNEQF
TRBV29-1	.	TRBJ1-1	SVEQDTEAF
TRBV6-1	TRBD1	TRBJ1-4	ASSESQGEKLF
TRBV19	.	TRBJ2-6	ASNRGTGANVLT
TRBV18	TRBD2	TRBJ2-3	ASSEWSGGTDTQY
TRBV28	.	TRBJ2-1	ASSFWRGYNEQF
TRBV30	TRBD1	TRBJ1-2	AWKEEDRVRGYT
TRBV27	.	TRBJ1-1	ASEPAIGTGNTEAF
TRBV30	.	TRBJ1-5	AWSSRENQPQH
TRBV20-1	.	TRBJ2-5	SVAPWTQY
TRBV4-1	.	TRBJ1-4	ASSQDSHREHEKLF
TRBV30	TRBD1	TRBJ2-3	AWSLTGVDTQY
TRBV5-1	.	TRBJ2-2	ASSLGRTGELF
TRBV28	.	TRBJ1-1	ASSPLRGPRGTEAF
TRBV28	.	TRBJ2-7	ASSLLPLQRVQY
TRBV20-1	.	TRBJ2-3	SASVVGTQY
TRBV7-9	.	TRBJ2-7	ASSFPGHSYEQY
TRBV11-1	TRBD1	TRBJ2-1	ASSLGWDSYNEQF
TRBV28	.	TRBJ1-1	ASRRDTEAF
TRBV7-2	.	TRBJ2-7	ASSRYSYEQY
TRBV29-1	TRBD2	TRBJ2-1	SVGFLAGVYNEQF
TRBV23-1	TRBD2	TRBJ2-7	ASGGTSGMVVYEQY
TRBV6-5	TRBD1	TRBJ1-5	ASSRDSSNQPQH
TRBV18	.	TRBJ2-7	ASSQQGSEQY
TRBV7-9	TRBD1	TRBJ1-5	ASSLDRANQPQH
TRBV2	.	TRBJ2-5	ASSEFGTEETQY
TRBV28	TRBD2	TRBJ2-7	ASRTAAGGLGEQY
TRBV29-1	TRBD1	TRBJ2-7	SVEEWGQGIGEQY
TRBV5-6	.	TRBJ2-5	ASSLEQGETQY
TRBV4-1	TRBD1	TRBJ1-5	ASSQTGDRARNQPQH
TRBV30	.	TRBJ1-5	AWSVRGGDQPQH
TRBV10-3	TRBD1	TRBJ1-5	AISAGQGLPYQPQH
TRBV9	.	TRBJ2-7	ASSVAATAYEQY
TRBV7-3	.	TRBJ2-1	ASSSSAGAEQF